This T cell receptor (beta chain) was captured by sequencing in a study of PD-1 blockade in mismatch repair-deficient tumors. Study-level background: All were previously treated, progressing patients with about 11 mismatch repair-deficient cancer types.

This clone appeared a single time. The target antigen is unknown. Clones were read by immunoSEQ multiplex PCR, and TCRdb kept only the in-frame ones, dropping some. The sample records about 51,000 clones, 78% being singletons. The TCR-sequenced patients were a few responders to pembrolizumab. Germline V gene sequence: CDR1 SGHDT, CDR2 YYEEEE. V was cut by 0 bases and J by 5 bases, with 2 bases left in between. CDR3 length: 11 residues. Findings and limits, study-wide: After pembrolizumab, tumor-resident clones rose rapidly, then generally contracted before radiologic responses.

The TCR sequence derives from an adult with mismatch repair-deficient cancer. This specimen consisted of peripheral blood, obtained 4 weeks after starting pembrolizumab. The rearrangement joins TRBV5-6 to TRBJ2-5, with no clear D. The DNA of the CDR3 is TGTGCCAGCAGCTTGGTCGAGACCCAGTACTTC. Translated, it gives CASSLVETQYF.